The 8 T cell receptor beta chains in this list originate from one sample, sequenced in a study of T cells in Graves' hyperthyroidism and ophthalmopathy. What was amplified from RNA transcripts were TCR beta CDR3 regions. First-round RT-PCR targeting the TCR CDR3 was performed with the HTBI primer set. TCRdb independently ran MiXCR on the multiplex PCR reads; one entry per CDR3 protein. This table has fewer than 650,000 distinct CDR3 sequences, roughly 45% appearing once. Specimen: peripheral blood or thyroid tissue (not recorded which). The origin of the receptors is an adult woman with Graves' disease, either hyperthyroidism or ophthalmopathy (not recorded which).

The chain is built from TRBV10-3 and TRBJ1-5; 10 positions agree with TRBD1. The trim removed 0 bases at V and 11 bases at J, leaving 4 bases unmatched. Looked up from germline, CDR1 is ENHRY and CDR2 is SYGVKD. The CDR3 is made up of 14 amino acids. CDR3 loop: CAISESTGGRAQHF. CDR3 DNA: TGTGCCATCAGTGAGTCGACAGGGGGCAGGGCCCAGCATTTT.

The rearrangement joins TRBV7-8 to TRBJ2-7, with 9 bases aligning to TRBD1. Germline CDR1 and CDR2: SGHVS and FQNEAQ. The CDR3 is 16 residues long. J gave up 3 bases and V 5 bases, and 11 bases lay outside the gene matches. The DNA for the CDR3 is TGTGCCAGCAGCCCAGCCGGGACAGGGTTTAACTACGAGCAGTACTTC. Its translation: CASSPAGTGFNYEQYF.

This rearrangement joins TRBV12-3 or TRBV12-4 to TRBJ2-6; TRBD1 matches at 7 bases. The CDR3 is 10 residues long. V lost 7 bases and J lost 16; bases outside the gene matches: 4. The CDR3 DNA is TGTGCCAGCATGGCCAGGGGGCTGACTTTC. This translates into CASMARGLTF.

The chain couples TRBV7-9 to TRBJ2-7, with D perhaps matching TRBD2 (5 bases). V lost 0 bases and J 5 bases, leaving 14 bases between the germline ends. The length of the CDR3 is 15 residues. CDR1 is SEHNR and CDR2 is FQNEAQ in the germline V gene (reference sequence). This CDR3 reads CASSLAPRGSHEQYF. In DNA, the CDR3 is TGTGCCAGCAGCTTAGCCCCCAGAGGGAGCCACGAGCAGTACTTC.

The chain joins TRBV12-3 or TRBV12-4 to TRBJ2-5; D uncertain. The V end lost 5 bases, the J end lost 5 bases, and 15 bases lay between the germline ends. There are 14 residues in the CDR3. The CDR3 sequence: CASSRQGKGETQYF. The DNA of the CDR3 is TGTGCCAGCAGTCGACAAGGCAAAGGGGAGACCCAGTACTTC.

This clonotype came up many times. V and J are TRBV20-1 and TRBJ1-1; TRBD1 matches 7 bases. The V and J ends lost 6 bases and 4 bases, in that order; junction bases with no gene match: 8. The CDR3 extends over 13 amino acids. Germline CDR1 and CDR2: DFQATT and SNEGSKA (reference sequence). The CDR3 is CSALGTDGTEAFF. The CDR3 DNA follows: TGCAGTGCCCTCGGGACAGACGGCACTGAAGCTTTCTTT.

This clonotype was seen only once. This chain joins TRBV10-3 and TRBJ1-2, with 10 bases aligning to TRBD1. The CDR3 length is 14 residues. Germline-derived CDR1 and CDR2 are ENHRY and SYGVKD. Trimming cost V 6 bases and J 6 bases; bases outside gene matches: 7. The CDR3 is CAISPGTGDDGYTF. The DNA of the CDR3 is TGTGCCATCAGCCCCGGGACAGGGGACGATGGCTACACCTTC.

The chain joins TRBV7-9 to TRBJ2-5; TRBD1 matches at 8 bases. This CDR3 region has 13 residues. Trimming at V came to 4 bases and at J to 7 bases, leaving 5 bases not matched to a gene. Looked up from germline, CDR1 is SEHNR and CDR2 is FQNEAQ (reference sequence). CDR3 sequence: CASSSMTGATQYF. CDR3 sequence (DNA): TGTGCCAGCAGCTCAATGACAGGGGCGACCCAGTACTTC.